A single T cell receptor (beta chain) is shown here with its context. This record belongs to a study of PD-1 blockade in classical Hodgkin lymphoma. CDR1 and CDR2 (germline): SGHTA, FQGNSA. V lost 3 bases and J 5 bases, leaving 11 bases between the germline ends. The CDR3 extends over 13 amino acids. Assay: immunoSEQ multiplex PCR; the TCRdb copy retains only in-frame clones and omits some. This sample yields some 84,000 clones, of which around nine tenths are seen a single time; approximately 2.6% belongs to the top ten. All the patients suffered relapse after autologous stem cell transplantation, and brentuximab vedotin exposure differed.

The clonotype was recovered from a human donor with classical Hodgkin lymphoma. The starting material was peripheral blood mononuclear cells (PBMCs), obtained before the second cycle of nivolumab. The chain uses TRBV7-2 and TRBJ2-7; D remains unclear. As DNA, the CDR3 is TGTGCCAGCAGCTTGATGAGCATGGACGAGCAGTACTTC. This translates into CASSLMSMDEQYF.